This TCR beta chain was recorded in a study of control samples from healthy donors and cancer patients. Repertoires were generated with immunoSEQ multiplex PCR, while TCRdb's copy carries only in-frame clones and drops some. The table records some 70,000 clones, 75% to 85% of them present only once. CDR1 and CDR2 from the germline V gene are GTSNPN and SVGIG (reference sequence). This CDR3 comprises 14 residues. With 0 bases removed from V and 5 bases from J, the gap between germline ends came to 13 bases. The chain uses TRBV30 and TRBJ2-5; TRBD1 is a possible D gene (5 bases). Sequenced: blood. This clonotype originated in a man aged 60 to 69 in good health. CDR3 in DNA: TGTGCCTGGAGTGTATCATTCAGGGCGGAGACCCAGTACTTC. Protein product: CAWSVSFRAETQYF.